These T cell receptor beta chains were read from a single sample in a study of shared T cell receptors in the human thymus. Some clones are missing from TCRdb's copy, which holds only in-frame ones; the method was immunoSEQ multiplex PCR. The sample includes 700,000 or so clones, approximately 85% of them seen just once. This same sample was also part of a study on human thymus T cells.

The sequenced material came from thymocytes. The receptors stem from a girl less than two years old with a congenital heart defect. Both conserved end residues are part of each CDR3. D genes are given only for firm matches. Not every row has a clone size; where given, it reads once, few, many or a size class.

V gene	J gene	D gene	clone size	CDR3 DNA	CDR3 protein
TRBV5-1	TRBJ2-2	TRBD1	once	TGCGCCAGCAAAGGACAGGGGGAAAGCGGGGAGCTGTTTTTT	CASKGQGESGELFF
TRBV19	TRBJ2-5	TRBD2	.	TGTGCCAGTTCAGCCGCGGGGCGGGGGGCGCAAGAGACCCAGTACTTC	CASSAAGRGAQETQYF
TRBV7-9	TRBJ2-1	.	.	TGTGCCAGCAGCTTAGATCGTATCAGCGACAATGAGCAGTTCTTC	CASSLDRISDNEQFF
TRBV4-3	TRBJ1-2	.	few	TGCGCCAGCAGCCAAGATCGGCTAAATCCAGGGTCCTATGGCTACACCTTC	CASSQDRLNPGSYGYTF
TRBV5-4	TRBJ1-1	.	.	TGTGCCAGCAGCTTGGAATGTACGGGGTGTGAGGGCCTGAACACTGAAGCTTTCTTT	CASSLECTGCEGLNTEAFF
TRBV28	TRBJ1-1	.	.	TGTGCCAGCAGGCCCCAGGTAAACACTGAAGCTTTCTTT	CASRPQVNTEAFF
TRBV12-5	TRBJ2-4	TRBD1	.	TGTGCTAGTGGTTTGTGCCGGGACAGGGGGAACATTCAGTACTTC	CASGLCRDRGNIQYF
TRBV28	TRBJ1-6	TRBD1	.	TGTGCCAGCAGTGAACCAACCCGGGACAGGGATTCACCCCTCCACTTT	CASSEPTRDRDSPLHF
TRBV27	TRBJ1-1	.	.	TGTGCCAGCAGTCCAAGGAGAAGGGGCCAGACCCATATGAACACTGAAGCTTTCTTT	CASSPRRRGQTHMNTEAFF
TRBV4-3	TRBJ2-3	TRBD2	.	TGCGCCAGCAGCCAGACTCTCGGGACTAGCGGGGGGGCCGGATTTACAGATACGCAGTATTTT	CASSQTLGTSGGAGFTDTQYF
TRBV6-5	TRBJ1-2	.	.	TGTGCCAGCAGTTACTCAACAGCTAATGGCTACACCTTC	CASSYSTANGYTF
TRBV9	TRBJ1-4	.	.	TGTGCCAGCAACCGCGGGGGGACTGCCGAAAAACTGTTTTTT	CASNRGGTAEKLFF
TRBV2	TRBJ1-1	.	.	TGTGCCACCTCGGGGGGGGAGGGCACTGAAGCTTTCTTT	CATSGGEGTEAFF
TRBV7-2	TRBJ2-2	.	.	TGTGCCAGCAGCTTACGGCCCAGGGAAGGGGCCGGGGAGCTGTTTTTT	CASSLRPREGAGELFF
TRBV4-1	TRBJ1-1	.	once	TGCGCCAGCAGCCAAGGGTTCGGCAGGGACACTGAAGCTTTCTTT	CASSQGFGRDTEAFF
TRBV13	TRBJ2-7	TRBD1	.	TGTGCCAGCAGCTTAATGGGTTCCGGGACAGGAATCTACGAGCAGTACTTC	CASSLMGSGTGIYEQYF
TRBV27	TRBJ1-6	TRBD1	.	TGTGCCACGTCCCGGGACAGTAATTTTTCACCCCTCCACTTT	CATSRDSNFSPLHF
TRBV7-2	TRBJ2-7	.	.	TGTGCCAGCAGCTTTCGCTCCTACGAGCAGTACTTC	CASSFRSYEQYF
TRBV6-1	TRBJ1-6	TRBD1	.	TGTGCCAGCAGTGCCTCTGGACAGGGGATGAATTCACCCCTCCACTTT	CASSASGQGMNSPLHF
TRBV15	TRBJ2-4	.	.	TGTGCCACCAGCAGGGAGACAGTGGTAGCCAAAAACATTCAGTACTTC	CATSRETVVAKNIQYF
TRBV5-6	TRBJ1-2	TRBD1	.	TGTGCCAGCAGCTTGGCCCCGGACAGGGGGGTCTATGGCTACACCTTC	CASSLAPDRGVYGYTF
TRBV6-5	TRBJ2-5	TRBD2	.	TGTGCCAGCAGTTACCGGACTAGTGTAACGGAGACCCAGTACTTC	CASSYRTSVTETQYF
TRBV6-5	TRBJ1-2	TRBD1	.	TGTGCCAGCAGTGCCCACAGGGGGCGTACCCACACCTTC	CASSAHRGRTHTF
TRBV18	TRBJ1-1	TRBD1	.	TGTGCCAGCTCACCAACTACAGGGGGCATGTTGAACACTGAAGCTTTCTTT	CASSPTTGGMLNTEAFF
TRBV14	TRBJ2-5	TRBD2	.	TGTGCCAGCAGCCAAGAAGGCCCGGGGGGGCCGGGAGAGACCCAGTACTTC	CASSQEGPGGPGETQYF
TRBV5-1	TRBJ1-1	.	.	TGCGCCAGCAGCTCCGAGCATCTGAACACTGAAGCTTTCTTT	CASSSEHLNTEAFF